This is a list of T cell receptor beta chains from one sample in a study of CD8 T cells in ankylosing spondylitis. TCRdb re-derived calls from the 5' RACE reads in MiXCR, one entry per CDR3 protein. This repertoire shows about 210,000 distinct CDR3 sequences, about 7% found once; its top ten account for approximately 15%. Sequencing was performed on blood, either unsorted or a sorted T cell fraction (not recorded which). The receptors were sampled from a male donor with ankylosing spondylitis. Both conserved end residues are part of each CDR3. A D gene is named only where the DNA matches it firmly. The size of a clone is reported for some rows only, either as once, few or many, or as a class for expanded clones.

>many|TRBD1|TRBV29-1|TRBJ1-2
TGCAGCGTTGAGGTCCCAGGGGGAGTTGTATTC
CSVEVPGGVVF
>many|NA|TRBV20-1|TRBJ2-1
TGCAGTGCTTTCGACTACAATGAGCAGTTCTTC
CSAFDYNEQFF
>few|TRBD1|TRBV6-5|TRBJ2-5
TGTGCCAGCAGTTACTCCGGGACAGGGGTAGGAGAGACCCAGTACTTC
CASSYSGTGVGETQYF
>few|NA|TRBV7-2|TRBJ1-1
TGTGCCAGCAGCGCCGGGGTGGGGACTGAAGCTTTCTTT
CASSAGVGTEAFF
>few|TRBD1|TRBV4-2|TRBJ2-3
TGTGCCAGCAGCCAAGCACAGGGGATTTACACAGATACGCAGTATTTT
CASSQAQGIYTDTQYF
>many|NA|TRBV7-9|TRBJ2-1
TGTGCCAGCAGCCTCCAGACTAGAAACAATGAGCAGTTCTTC
CASSLQTRNNEQFF
>many|NA|TRBV7-7|TRBJ2-3
TGTGCTAGCAGCTTCGGTACGGCCGATACGCAGTATTTT
CASSFGTADTQYF
>few|NA|TRBV6-1|TRBJ1-5
TGTGCCAGCCGGGGGGGTCAGGTGAATCAGCCCCAGCATTTT
CASRGGQVNQPQHF
>NA|NA|TRBV7-9|TRBJ1-4
TGTGCCAGCAGCTTAGCTCGCAACGAAAAACTGTTTTTT
CASSLARNEKLFF
>many|TRBD2|TRBV9|TRBJ2-3
TGTGCCAGCACCGTCAGCGGGACCCCGCCAGATACGCAGTATTTT
CASTVSGTPPDTQYF
>NA|NA|TRBV10-1|TRBJ2-3
TGCGCCAGCAGTGGAGCTCCTAGGGATACGCAGTATTTT
CASSGAPRDTQYF
>NA|TRBD2|TRBV7-9|TRBJ2-2
TGTGCCAGCAGCTCCCGGCCGGGAGGAACGAACACCGGGGAGCTGTTTTTT
CASSSRPGGTNTGELFF
>few|NA|TRBV11-2|TRBJ2-7
TGTGCCAGCAGCCACAAACATCCGCGCTACGAGCAGTACTTC
CASSHKHPRYEQYF
>many|TRBD1|TRBV2|TRBJ1-6
TGTGCCAGCAACGGAGTCGAGGACAGGAATTCACCCCTCCACTTT
CASNGVEDRNSPLHF
>few|NA|TRBV7-2|TRBJ2-7
TGTGCCAGCAGCCAGAGGGGGGCGACCTACGAGCAGTACTTC
CASSQRGATYEQYF
>many|NA|TRBV28|TRBJ1-1
TGTGCCAGCAGTACTGAGGGGAACACTGAAGCTTTCTTT
CASSTEGNTEAFF
>many|NA|TRBV27|TRBJ2-3
TGTGCCAGCAGCCGGACTACTTCCACAGATACGCAGTATTTT
CASSRTTSTDTQYF
>many|TRBD1|TRBV10-3|TRBJ2-7
TGTGCCATCAGGACAGGGTTGGGCCACGAGCAGTACTTC
CAIRTGLGHEQYF
>many|NA|TRBV7-9|TRBJ1-2
TGTGCCAGCAGCTTATCTACATCCAACTATGGCTACACCTTC
CASSLSTSNYGYTF
>few|NA|TRBV4-3|TRBJ2-2
TGCGCCAGCAGCCAAGTGGACAGTCGAAACACCGGGGAGCTGTTTTTT
CASSQVDSRNTGELFF
>medium-sized|NA|TRBV28|TRBJ2-2
TGTGCCAGCAGTTTCCGGGGCACCGGGGAGCTGTTTTTT
CASSFRGTGELFF
>many|TRBD1|TRBV13|TRBJ1-3
TGTGCCAGCAGCCCCGCCGGACAGGGAGGAAACACCATATATTTT
CASSPAGQGGNTIYF
>NA|NA|TRBV5-6|TRBJ1-2
TGTGCCAGCAGCTTGGACAGGGAGAAAGGCTATGGCTACACCTTC
CASSLDREKGYGYTF
>many|TRBD2|TRBV4-2|TRBJ2-7
TGTGCCAGCAGCCAAGCCGGGCGGGAGCACGAGCAGTACTTC
CASSQAGREHEQYF
>many|NA|TRBV7-9|TRBJ2-1
TGTGCCAGCAGCCCGGCTAACTACAATGAGCAGTTCTTC
CASSPANYNEQFF
>few|NA|TRBV30|TRBJ1-5
TGTGCCTGGGGCAATCAGCCCCAGCATTTT
CAWGNQPQHF
>few|NA|TRBV10-1|TRBJ1-1
TGCGCCAGCAGTGATAAGACCGCCAACACTGAAGCTTTCTTT
CASSDKTANTEAFF
>few|NA|TRBV6-2/TRBV6-3|TRBJ2-7
TGTGCCAGCAGTCTCGGGCCTCCCGAAGGGGCTGATGAGCAGTACTTC
CASSLGPPEGADEQYF
>NA|TRBD2|TRBV4-2|TRBJ2-7
TGTGCCAGCAGCCAGGGTGGGACTAGTCTGTCCGAGCAGTACTTC
CASSQGGTSLSEQYF
>few|TRBD1|TRBV20-1|TRBJ2-1
TGCAGTGCTAGTTTTTGGGACAGGTCCTACAATGAGCAGTTCTTC
CSASFWDRSYNEQFF
>few|NA|TRBV4-3|TRBJ1-1
TGCGCCAGCAGCCAAGATTGGAGCGGCATGAACACTGAAGCTTTCTTT
CASSQDWSGMNTEAFF
>few|NA|TRBV21-1|TRBJ1-3
TGTGCCAGCAGCAAATGTCTTCGGGGGAACACCATATATTTT
CASSKCLRGNTIYF
>many|NA|TRBV7-8|TRBJ1-1
TGTGCCAGCAGCTTAGAGGGCAGGTACAGAGTCGAAGCTTTCTTT
CASSLEGRYRVEAFF
>many|TRBD1|TRBV27|TRBJ1-5
TGTGCCAGCAGATCCGGGACAGGGGGCCCCAATCAGCCCCAGCATTTT
CASRSGTGGPNQPQHF
>NA|NA|TRBV7-9|TRBJ2-3
TGTGCCAGCAGCCTTACAGGTATCCGAGATACGCAGTATTTT
CASSLTGIRDTQYF
>many|NA|TRBV27|TRBJ2-7
TGTGCCAACTACAGGGACCCCTACGAGCAGTACTTC
CANYRDPYEQYF
>NA|NA|TRBV13|TRBJ1-5
TGTGCCAGCAGCTTATGGTCGGTGAGCAATCAGCCCCAGCATTTT
CASSLWSVSNQPQHF
>few|TRBD2|TRBV29-1|TRBJ2-7
TGCAGCGTTGAAGGGCGGGGGACCTACGAGCAGTACTTC
CSVEGRGTYEQYF
>few|TRBD1|TRBV27|TRBJ2-7
TGTGCCAGCGGGCGGGGACAGGGGTCCTACGAGCAGTACTTC
CASGRGQGSYEQYF
>many|TRBD1|TRBV12-3/TRBV12-4|TRBJ1-4
TGTGCCAGCAGTCTTGGACAGGGTGTATTGCTGTTTTTT
CASSLGQGVLLFF
>many|TRBD2|TRBV11-1|TRBJ2-1
TGTGCCAGCAGCTTAGGGCGGGAGGGCCTTCGGATTGGTACGAATGAGCAGTTCTTC
CASSLGREGLRIGTNEQFF
>few|NA|TRBV4-1|TRBJ1-1
TGCGCCAGCAGCCAAGTTCTCTTATTGAACACTGAAGCTTTCTTT
CASSQVLLLNTEAFF
>few|NA|TRBV27|TRBJ1-1
TGTGCCAGCAGTTTAAATTTGAGGAGGGGTGAAGCTTTCTTT
CASSLNLRRGEAFF
>few|NA|TRBV30|TRBJ1-1
TGTGCCTGGAGTGTACAACAACCGAGGGCTTTCTTT
CAWSVQQPRAFF
>many|NA|TRBV6-2/TRBV6-3|TRBJ2-1
TGTGCCAGCACCGTCTTCGGGACGGGCTACAATGAGCAGTTCTTC
CASTVFGTGYNEQFF
>few|NA|TRBV7-9|TRBJ2-1
TGTGCCAGCAGCGTGCAGGGGAGGGGCTACAATGAGCAGTTCTTC
CASSVQGRGYNEQFF
>NA|NA|TRBV12-3/TRBV12-4|TRBJ2-7
TGTGCCAGCAGTCGCCACGGGGGATACTCCTACGAGCAGTACTTC
CASSRHGGYSYEQYF
>few|TRBD1|TRBV4-3|TRBJ1-2
TGCGCCAGCAGCCAAGGGACAGGAACTAATAACTATGGCTACACCTTC
CASSQGTGTNNYGYTF
>many|NA|TRBV27|TRBJ2-7
TGTGCCAGCAGTTTACGGGGGCTGAGGAGCTACGAGCAGTACTTC
CASSLRGLRSYEQYF
>few|NA|TRBV30|TRBJ2-7
TGTGCCTGGAGAGATCTAGGGGGTACCTACGAGCAGTACTTC
CAWRDLGGTYEQYF
>many|NA|TRBV7-9|TRBJ1-5
TGTGCCAGCAGCGGTACGAGCAATCAGCCCCAGCATTTT
CASSGTSNQPQHF
>NA|TRBD2|TRBV6-2/TRBV6-3|TRBJ2-1
TGTGCCAGCAGTTACGTACCCGGGACTAGCGGGGGGGCAAATTACAATGAGCAGTTCTTC
CASSYVPGTSGGANYNEQFF
>many|TRBD2|TRBV6-6|TRBJ2-5
TGTGCCAGCTACGACGCGGGAGTAGAGACCCAGTACTTC
CASYDAGVETQYF
>many|TRBD1|TRBV4-3|TRBJ2-7
TGCGCCAGCAGCGCCCGGGACAGGGACTACGAGCAGTACTTC
CASSARDRDYEQYF
>many|TRBD2|TRBV6-2/TRBV6-3|TRBJ2-7
TGTGCCAGCACGGGGGGACTACGGTCCGCCTACGAGCAGTACTTC
CASTGGLRSAYEQYF
>many|TRBD2|TRBV6-4|TRBJ2-1
TGTGCCAGCAGTGACTCTCCGGGGGGGCCCTACAATGAGCAGTTCTTC
CASSDSPGGPYNEQFF
>many|NA|TRBV14|TRBJ2-3
TGTGCCAGCAGCAACAGGAGAACCACAGATACGCAGTATTTT
CASSNRRTTDTQYF
>many|TRBD2|TRBV28|TRBJ2-3
TGTGCCAGCAGCCCGTGGCTAGCGGGGAGCACAGATACGCAGTATTTT
CASSPWLAGSTDTQYF
>NA|NA|TRBV15|TRBJ2-2
TGTGCCACCACCCGGCGGACGAACACCGGGGAGCTGTTTTTT
CATTRRTNTGELFF
>many|NA|TRBV7-9|TRBJ2-3
TGTGCCAGCAGCCCACCCGCGCCTGATACGCAGTATTTT
CASSPPAPDTQYF